This T cell receptor beta chain is drawn from a study of blood T cell repertoires in COVID-19. About the study: The United States, Italy and Spain supplied acute and convalescent COVID-19 samples.

Some clones are missing from TCRdb's copy, which holds only in-frame ones; the method was immunoSEQ multiplex PCR. Found here are over 350,000 clones, 70% to 90% of them singletons; the top ten hold nearly 2%. There are 16 residues in the CDR3. Germline V gene lookup returns CDR1 KGHSH and CDR2 LQKENI. V dropped 6 bases and J dropped 4 bases, with 21 bases sitting between them. The J gene is TRBJ1-2, the V gene TRBV18, with unresolved D. The sequenced sample was PBMCs or T cells enriched from blood (not recorded which). The receptor was derived from a woman aged 18 to 35 with acute COVID-19. CDR3 nucleotide sequence: TGTGCCAGCTCCCCTGTAGCCCCCCTTTTAAGCTATGGCTACACCTTC. Translated: CASSPVAPLLSYGYTF.